The 18 T cell receptor beta chains listed next were all sequenced from one sample in a study of CD8 T cells in ankylosing spondylitis. A single record per CDR3 protein comes from TCRdb applying MiXCR to the 5' RACE reads. The sample includes roughly 38,000 distinct CDR3 sequences, approximately 17% of them seen just once. Sequences were obtained from blood. These receptors all stem from a male donor with ankylosing spondylitis or in good health (not recorded which).

This chain connects TRBV11-3 to TRBJ2-5; 8 positions match TRBD1. There are 15 residues in the CDR3. Trimming at V came to 5 bases and at J to 2 bases, leaving 7 bases not matched to a gene. CDR1 SGHNT and CDR2 YENEEA come from the germline V gene. CDR3 DNA sequence: TGTGCCAGCAGCCTCAATGGACAGGGACAAGAGACCCAGTACTTC. This gives the protein CASSLNGQGQETQYF.

In its sample, this clonotype was seen a few times. V gene TRBV21-1 combines with J gene TRBJ2-7; the table's TRBD1 call for D was not verified on the DNA. TRBV21-1 is a pseudogene segment. The CDR3 totals 16 residues. This CDR3 is CASTKRGSGQAYEQYV. The CDR3, as DNA: TGTGCCAGCACCAAACGAGGCTCGGGACAAGCCTACGAGCAGTACGTC.

The rearrangement links TRBV5-1 to TRBJ2-1; D gene unclear. The germline gives CDR1 SGHRS, CDR2 YFSETQ. The germline V and J ends were trimmed by 2 bases and 6 bases, with 12 bases remaining between them. The CDR3 is made up of 14 amino acids. The CDR3 DNA sequence: TGCGCCAGCAGCTTTAGAGGAGACCTCAATGAGCAGTTCTTC. This encodes CASSFRGDLNEQFF.

The rearrangement joins TRBV5-1 to TRBJ1-4; D not resolved. Germline CDR1 reads SGHRS; CDR2 reads YFSETQ. The CDR3 is 13 residues long. Trimming took off 1 base at V and 6 bases at J, with 7 bases between the two ends. The CDR3 sequence: CASSLYRDEKLFF. CDR3 DNA sequence: TGCGCCAGCAGCTTGTACCGGGATGAAAAACTGTTTTTT.

This chain joins TRBV6-2 or TRBV6-3 and TRBJ2-1, with TRBD1 matching 10 bases. Germline values: CDR1 MNHEY, CDR2 SVGEGT. The CDR3 contains 15 residues. V gave up 5 bases and J gave up 2 bases; unmatched junction bases: 3. The DNA for the CDR3 is TGTGCCAGCAGTCCGACAGGGGGCGCCTACAATGAGCAGTTCTTC. Translation gives CASSPTGGAYNEQFF.

The CDR3 reads CSAKTDLAKNIQYF. CDR3 sequence (DNA): TGCAGCGCTAAGACAGACCTAGCCAAAAACATTCAGTACTTC. The rearrangement uses TRBV29-1 and TRBJ2-4; maybe TRBD1 (5 bases). The CDR3 contains 14 residues. V lost 7 bases to trimming and J lost 0 bases, with 13 bases between them. Per the germline V gene, CDR1 is SQVTM and CDR2 is ANQGSEA.

This rearrangement joins TRBV12-3 or TRBV12-4 to TRBJ2-7; the match to TRBD1 covers 7 bases. The CDR3 covers 13 residues. V was pared by 6 bases and J by 4 bases, with 6 bases of the junction left unmatched. DNA of the CDR3: TGTGCCAGCAGGAGACAGGGAAGGTACGAGCAGTACTTC. It yields the protein CASRRQGRYEQYF.

This clonotype was observed a handful of times. The rearrangement uses TRBV7-6 and TRBJ2-7; 10 positions match TRBD1. After removal of 0 bases from V and 1 base from J, the junction contained 0 bases not matched to a gene. This CDR3 has 15 residues. Looked up from germline, CDR1 is SGHVS and CDR2 is FNYEAQ. The CDR3 nucleotides are TGTGCCAGCAGCTTAGCGGACAGGGGGTCCTACGAGCAGTACTTC. Its translation: CASSLADRGSYEQYF.

J is TRBJ2-2 and V is TRBV7-3; D not certain. The CDR3 has 14 amino acids. Germline V gene data show CDR1 as SGHTA and CDR2 as FQGTGA. V lost 3 bases and J 8 bases, leaving 13 bases between the germline ends. In DNA form, the CDR3 reads TGTGCCAGCAGCTTCAGTATGGACCGGGGGGAGCTGTTTTTT. This translates into CASSFSMDRGELFF.

This chain links TRBV20-1 with TRBJ2-2; TRBD2 matches 7 bases. CDR1 and CDR2 (germline): DFQATT, SNEGSKA (reference sequence). This CDR3 comprises 14 residues. V lost 6 bases to trimming and J lost 3 bases; unmatched junction nucleotides: 7. CDR3 DNA: TGCAGTGCCAACAGCGGGATGCACACCGGGGAGCTGTTTTTT. Its protein product is CSANSGMHTGELFF.

The V and J genes are TRBV7-9 and TRBJ2-5; D unclear. CDR3 length equals 13 residues. Trimming took 3 bases from V and 0 from J, leaving 5 bases between them. Germline assignment: CDR1 SEHNR and CDR2 FQNEAQ (reference sequence). The CDR3 bases are TGTGCCAGCAGCTTGGGTCACCAAGAGACCCAGTACTTC. Amino acids: CASSLGHQETQYF.

A few counts support this clonotype. This chain connects TRBV28 to TRBJ1-5; D may be TRBD1 (6 bases). There are 13 residues in the CDR3. Per germline, CDR1 MDHEN and CDR2 SYDVKM. The V gene lost 1 base and the J gene lost 16 bases, with 17 bases spanning the gap. CDR3 sequence: CASSLYRGRTAHF. The CDR3 DNA follows: TGTGCCAGCAGTTTATATCGGGGGCGGACAGCACATTTT.

Written as DNA, the CDR3 is TGTGCCAGCAGCCTAGGGCCCCAACCCGGGGCCAACGTCCTGACTTTC. This translates into CASSLGPQPGANVLTF. The rearrangement links TRBV12-3 or TRBV12-4 to TRBJ2-6; D is ambiguous. This CDR3 spans 16 amino acids. With 6 bases removed from V and 4 bases from J, the gap between germline ends came to 16 bases.

This clonotype was counted between two and nine times. The chain combines TRBV9 with TRBJ1-1; no clear D gene. CDR3 size: 13 residues. V was pared by 1 base and J by 0 bases, with 4 bases between. Germline CDR1 SGDLS, CDR2 YYNGEE. The CDR3 is CASSVKLNTEAFF. CDR3 nucleotide sequence: TGTGCCAGCAGCGTAAAGTTGAACACTGAAGCTTTCTTT.

There are a few counts of this clonotype. J is TRBJ2-2 and V is TRBV3-1; the match to TRBD1 covers 9 bases. V lost 3 bases and J lost 5; bases outside the gene matches: 4. The CDR3 has 15 amino acids. Per germline, CDR1 LGHDT and CDR2 YNNKEL (reference sequence). The CDR3 coding sequence is TGTGCCAGCAGCCACGGACAGGGGAGGACCGGGGAGCTGTTTTTT. Protein product: CASSHGQGRTGELFF.

V usage is TRBV25-1 and J usage is TRBJ1-4; the D gene is possibly TRBD1 (6 bases). Germline-derived CDR1 and CDR2 are MGHDK and SYGVNS. V was clipped by 4 bases and J by 8 bases, with 14 bases between them. The CDR3 covers 14 residues. This chain's CDR3 is CASSAGGAGEKLFF. As DNA, the CDR3 is TGTGCCAGCAGTGCCGGGGGGGCTGGCGAAAAACTGTTTTTT.

The chain links TRBV4-3 to TRBJ2-3, with D possibly TRBD1 on 6 matching bases. The CDR3 is 16 residues long. Germline V CDR1 and CDR2: LGHNA, YSLEER. V was pared by 1 base and J by 5 bases, with 16 bases between. The CDR3 sequence: CASSQAWWGQGDTQYF. The CDR3 DNA sequence: TGCGCCAGCAGCCAAGCCTGGTGGGGGCAGGGAGATACGCAGTATTTT.

This clonotype was picked up one time. The chain links TRBV5-1 to TRBJ2-1; a weak D match, TRBD2 (5 bases). In germline, CDR1 is SGHRS, CDR2 YFSETQ. This CDR3 has 14 amino acids. The V end lost 1 base, the J end lost 8 bases, and 13 bases lay between the germline ends. CDR3 in amino acids: CASSLSGLSYEQFF. The CDR3 DNA reads as TGCGCCAGCAGCTTGTCCGGACTGTCCTATGAGCAGTTCTTC.